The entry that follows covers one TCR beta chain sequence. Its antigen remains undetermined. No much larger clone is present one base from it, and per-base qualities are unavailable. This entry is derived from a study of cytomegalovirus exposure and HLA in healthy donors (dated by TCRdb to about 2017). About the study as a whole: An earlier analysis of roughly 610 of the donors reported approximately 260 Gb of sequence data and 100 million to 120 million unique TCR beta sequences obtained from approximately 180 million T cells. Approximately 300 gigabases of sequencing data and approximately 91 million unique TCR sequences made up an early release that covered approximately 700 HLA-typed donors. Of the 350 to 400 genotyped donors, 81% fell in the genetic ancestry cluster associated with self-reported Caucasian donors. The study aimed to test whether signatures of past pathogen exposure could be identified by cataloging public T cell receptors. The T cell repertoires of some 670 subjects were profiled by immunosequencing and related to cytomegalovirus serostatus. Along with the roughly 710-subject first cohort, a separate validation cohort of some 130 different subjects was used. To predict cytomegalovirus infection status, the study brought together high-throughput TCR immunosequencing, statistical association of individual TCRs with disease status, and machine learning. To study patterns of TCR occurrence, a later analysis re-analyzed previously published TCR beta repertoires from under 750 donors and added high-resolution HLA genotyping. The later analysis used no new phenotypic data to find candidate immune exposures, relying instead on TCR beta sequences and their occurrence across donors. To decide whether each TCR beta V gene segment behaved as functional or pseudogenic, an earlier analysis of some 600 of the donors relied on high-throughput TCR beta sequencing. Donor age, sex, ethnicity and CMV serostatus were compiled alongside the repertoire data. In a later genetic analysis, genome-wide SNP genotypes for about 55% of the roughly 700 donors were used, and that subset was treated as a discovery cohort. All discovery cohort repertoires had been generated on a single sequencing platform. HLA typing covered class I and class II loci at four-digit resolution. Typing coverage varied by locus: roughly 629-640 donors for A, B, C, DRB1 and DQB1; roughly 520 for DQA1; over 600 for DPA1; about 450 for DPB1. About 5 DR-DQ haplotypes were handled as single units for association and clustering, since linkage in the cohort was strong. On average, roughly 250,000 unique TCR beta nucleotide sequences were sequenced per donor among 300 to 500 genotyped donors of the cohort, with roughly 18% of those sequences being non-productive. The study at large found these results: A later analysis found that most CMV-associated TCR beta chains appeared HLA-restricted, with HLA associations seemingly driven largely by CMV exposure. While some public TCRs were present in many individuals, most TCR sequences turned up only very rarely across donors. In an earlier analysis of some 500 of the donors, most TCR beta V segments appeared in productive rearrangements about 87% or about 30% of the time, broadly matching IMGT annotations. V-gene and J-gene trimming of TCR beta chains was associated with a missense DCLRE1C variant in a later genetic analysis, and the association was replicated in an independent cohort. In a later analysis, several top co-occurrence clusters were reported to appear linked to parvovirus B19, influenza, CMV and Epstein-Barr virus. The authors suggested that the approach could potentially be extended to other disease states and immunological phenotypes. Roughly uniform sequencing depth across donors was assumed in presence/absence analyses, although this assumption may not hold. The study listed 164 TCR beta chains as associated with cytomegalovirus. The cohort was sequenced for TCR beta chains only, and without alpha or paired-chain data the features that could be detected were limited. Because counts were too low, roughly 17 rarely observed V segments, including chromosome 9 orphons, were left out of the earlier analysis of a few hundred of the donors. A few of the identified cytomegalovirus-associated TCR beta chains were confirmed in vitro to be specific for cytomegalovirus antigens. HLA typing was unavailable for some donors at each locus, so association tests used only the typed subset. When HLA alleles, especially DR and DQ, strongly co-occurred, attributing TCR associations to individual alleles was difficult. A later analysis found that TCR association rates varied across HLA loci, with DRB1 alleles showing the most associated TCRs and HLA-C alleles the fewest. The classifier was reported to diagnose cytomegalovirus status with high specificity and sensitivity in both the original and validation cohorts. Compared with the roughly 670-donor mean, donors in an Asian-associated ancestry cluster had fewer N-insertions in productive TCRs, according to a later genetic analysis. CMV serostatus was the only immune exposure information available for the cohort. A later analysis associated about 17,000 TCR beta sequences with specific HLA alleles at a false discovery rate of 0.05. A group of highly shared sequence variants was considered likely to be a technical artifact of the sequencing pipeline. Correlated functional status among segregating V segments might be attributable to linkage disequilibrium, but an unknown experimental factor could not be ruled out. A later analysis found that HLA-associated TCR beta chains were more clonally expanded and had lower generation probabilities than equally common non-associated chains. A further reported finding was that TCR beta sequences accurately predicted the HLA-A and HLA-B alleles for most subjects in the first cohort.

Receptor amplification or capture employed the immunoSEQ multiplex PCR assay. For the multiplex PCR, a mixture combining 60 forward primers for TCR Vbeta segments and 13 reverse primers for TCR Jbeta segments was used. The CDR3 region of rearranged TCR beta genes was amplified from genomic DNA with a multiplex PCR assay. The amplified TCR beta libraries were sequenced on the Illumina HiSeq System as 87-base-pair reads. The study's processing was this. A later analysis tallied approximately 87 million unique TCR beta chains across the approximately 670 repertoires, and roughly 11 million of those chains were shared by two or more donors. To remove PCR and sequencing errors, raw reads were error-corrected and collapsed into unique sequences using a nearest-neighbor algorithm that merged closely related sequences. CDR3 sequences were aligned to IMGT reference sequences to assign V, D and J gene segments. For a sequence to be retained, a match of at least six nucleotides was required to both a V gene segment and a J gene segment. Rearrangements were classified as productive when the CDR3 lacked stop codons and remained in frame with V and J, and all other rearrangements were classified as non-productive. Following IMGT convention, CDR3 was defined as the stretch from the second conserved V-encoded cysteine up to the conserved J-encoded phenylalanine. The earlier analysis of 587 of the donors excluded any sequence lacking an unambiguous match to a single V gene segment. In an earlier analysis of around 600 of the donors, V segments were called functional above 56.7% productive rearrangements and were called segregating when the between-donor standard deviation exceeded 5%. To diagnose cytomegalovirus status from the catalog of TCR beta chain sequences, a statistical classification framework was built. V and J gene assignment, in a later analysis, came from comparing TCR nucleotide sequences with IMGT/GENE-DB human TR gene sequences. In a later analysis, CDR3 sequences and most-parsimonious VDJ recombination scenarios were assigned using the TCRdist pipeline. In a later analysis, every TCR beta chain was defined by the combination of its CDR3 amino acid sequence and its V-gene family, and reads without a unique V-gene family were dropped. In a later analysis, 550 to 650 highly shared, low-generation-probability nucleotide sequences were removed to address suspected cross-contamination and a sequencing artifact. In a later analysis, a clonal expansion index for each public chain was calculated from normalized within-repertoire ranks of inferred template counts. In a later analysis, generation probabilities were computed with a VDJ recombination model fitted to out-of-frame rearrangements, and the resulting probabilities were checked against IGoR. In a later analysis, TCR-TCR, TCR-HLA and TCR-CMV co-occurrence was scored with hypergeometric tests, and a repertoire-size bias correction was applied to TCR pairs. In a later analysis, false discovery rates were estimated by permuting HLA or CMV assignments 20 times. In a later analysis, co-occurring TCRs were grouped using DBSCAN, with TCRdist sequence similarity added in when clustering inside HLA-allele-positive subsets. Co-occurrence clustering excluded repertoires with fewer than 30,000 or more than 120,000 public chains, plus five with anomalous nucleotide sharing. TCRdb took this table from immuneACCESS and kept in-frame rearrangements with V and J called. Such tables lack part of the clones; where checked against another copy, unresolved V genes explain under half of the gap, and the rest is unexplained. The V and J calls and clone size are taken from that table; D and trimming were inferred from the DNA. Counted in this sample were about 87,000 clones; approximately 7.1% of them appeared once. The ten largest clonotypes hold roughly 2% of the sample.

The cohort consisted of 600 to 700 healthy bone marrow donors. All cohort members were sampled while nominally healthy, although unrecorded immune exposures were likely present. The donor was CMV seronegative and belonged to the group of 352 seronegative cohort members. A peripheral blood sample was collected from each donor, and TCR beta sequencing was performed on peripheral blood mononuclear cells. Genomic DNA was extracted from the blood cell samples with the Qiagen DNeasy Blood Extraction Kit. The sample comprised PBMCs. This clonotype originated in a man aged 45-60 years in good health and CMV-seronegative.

The DNA sequence is given as TGTGCCAGCAGCTCTCGACAGGGGACGGGCACTGAAGCTTTCTTT. The translation is CASSSRQGTGTEAFF. The V and J segments used are TRBV11-2 and TRBJ1-1; a stretch of 8 junction bases matches TRBD1. Counted from cysteine to phenylalanine, this CDR3 has 15 amino acids. Only the CDR3 region is kept as DNA, spanning 45 bases read in frame from base 1. CDR1 is given as SGHAT and CDR2 as FQNNGV, both from the germline V gene. V has 4 bases trimmed and J has 4 bases trimmed; junction bases matching no gene number 8.